The following is a TCR beta chain sequence with its context. The donor cohort consisted entirely of Caucasian adults residing in Nashville, Tennessee. This sample was included in a study of shared clonotypes between healthy human individuals. The authors ran the assay at deep level. Clones were sequenced by immunoSEQ multiplex PCR, and TCRdb holds only the in-frame ones, with some missing. The table lists some 470,000 clones, around 80% of them singletons. With 6 bases removed from V and 6 bases from J, the gap between germline ends came to 17 bases. The CDR3 has 14 residues. The germline V gene has CDR1 SQVTM and CDR2 ANQGSEA.

The sequence derives from a woman aged 40 to 50 in good health. Some clones in this sample may be carry-over from other donors' samples. This chain links TRBV29-1 with TRBJ2-2; D may be TRBD1 (6 bases). What was sequenced was PBMCs. The DNA of the CDR3 is TGCAGCGTACAGGGCCACGATCTCGCCGGGGAGCTGTTTTTT. This gives the protein CSVQGHDLAGELFF.